The next 13 T cell receptor beta chains were all read from a single sample in a study of CD8+ T cells in alopecia areata. Investigators isolated RNA and reverse transcribed it into cDNA to act as the sequencing template. Measured with immunoSEQ multiplex PCR; TCRdb has only the in-frame clones, and not every one. The sample holds about 97,000 clones, around 45% seen once. The source material was CD4+ T cells sorted from blood. The receptors were sampled from a human donor with alopecia areata.

The J gene is TRBJ2-7, the V gene TRBV19; D is possibly TRBD1 (5 bases). Trimming stripped 7 bases from V and 2 bases from J, with 15 bases between. Germline V gene sequence: CDR1 LNHDA, CDR2 SQIVND (reference sequence). The CDR3 runs to 14 residues. This CDR3 is CASKLGRGTYEQYF. In nucleotides, the CDR3 is TGTGCCAGTAAGTTGGGAAGGGGCACCTACGAGCAGTACTTC.

This clone was observed a handful of times. The chain has TRBV5-1 and TRBJ2-2; either TRBD1 or TRBD2 may fit D (5 bases each). V dropped 4 bases and J dropped 0 bases, with 10 bases sitting between them. From germline, CDR1 is SGHRS and CDR2 YFSETQ. The CDR3 length is 15 residues. The CDR3: CASSPGPANTGELFF. The CDR3 bases are TGCGCCAGCAGCCCGGGACCGGCGAACACCGGGGAGCTGTTTTTT.

The CDR3 reads CASSSDRALGLTQYF. CDR3 bases: TGTGCCAGCAGCTCGGACAGGGCGCTAGGGTTGACCCAGTACTTC. The rearrangement joins TRBV7-2 to TRBJ2-5, with 8 bases aligning to TRBD1. J was trimmed by 7 bases and V by 4 bases; bases with no gene match: 11. This CDR3 spans 15 amino acids. Per germline, CDR1 SGHTA and CDR2 FQGNSA.

This chain uses TRBV18 with TRBJ1-5; TRBD1 matches at 9 bases. This CDR3 has 17 amino acids. The J segment lost 0 bases and the V segment lost 2 bases, leaving 5 bases of the junction unmatched. Germline loops: CDR1 KGHSH, CDR2 LQKENI. CDR3 loop: CASSPTDRGISNQPQHF. The CDR3 DNA is TGTGCCAGCTCACCAACGGACAGGGGAATTAGCAATCAGCCCCAGCATTTT.

This clone turned up a few times. The rearrangement joins TRBV7-2 to TRBJ2-1, with a possible D match to TRBD1 (5 bases). CDR1 is SGHTA, CDR2 FQGNSA, per germline. The length of the CDR3 is 14 residues. The ends were cut back, 1 base at V and 8 bases at J, with 12 bases in the middle. CDR3 region: CASSLGQGWDEQFF. The CDR3 nucleotides read TGTGCCAGCAGCTTAGGTCAGGGTTGGGATGAGCAGTTCTTC.

The chain has TRBV29-1 and TRBJ2-1; the D gene is possibly TRBD2 (5 bases). This CDR3 is built from 12 residues. Deletions cut 3 bases from V and 9 bases from J, with 12 bases between. Per the germline V gene, CDR1 is SQVTM and CDR2 is ANQGSEA. The CDR3 spells CSVDLLRAEQFF. In DNA form, the CDR3 reads TGCAGCGTTGATTTGTTGAGGGCTGAGCAGTTCTTC.

The chain uses TRBV15 and TRBJ2-1; TRBD2 aligns across 13 bases. V lost 1 base to trimming and J lost 0 bases; unmatched junction nucleotides: 12. Germline lookup yields CDR1 LNHNV and CDR2 YYDKDF (reference sequence). This CDR3 is built from 21 residues. Here the CDR3 reads CATSRASLMGLAGSSYNEQFF. The CDR3 DNA reads TGTGCCACCAGCAGAGCCAGTTTGATGGGACTAGCGGGGAGCTCCTACAATGAGCAGTTCTTC.

This clone was detected a few times. CDR3 residues: CASSPVVNEQFF. The CDR3, as DNA: TGTGCCAGCAGTCCCGTCGTGAATGAGCAGTTCTTC. V and J are TRBV28 and TRBJ2-1; D not certain. Looked up from germline, CDR1 is MDHEN and CDR2 is SYDVKM. Deletions cut 5 bases from V and 7 bases from J, with 9 bases between. The length of the CDR3 is 12 residues. Supplemented by reference TRBV28 and TRBJ2-1, the full variable domain reads DVKVTQSSRYLVKRTGEKVFLECVQDMDHENMFWYRQDPGLGLRLIYFSYDVKMKEKGDIPEGYSVSREKKERFSLILESASTNQTSMYLCASSPVVNEQFFGPGTRLTVL.

The chain carries TRBV7-9 and TRBJ2-6, with D possibly TRBD2 on 5 matching bases. V was clipped by 6 bases and J by 1 base, with 10 bases between them. The length of the CDR3 is 15 residues. Germline V gene lookup returns CDR1 SEHNR and CDR2 FQNEAQ (reference sequence). The CDR3 sequence: CASRDSGSGANVLTF. Written as DNA, the CDR3 is TGTGCCAGCAGAGACTCGGGATCTGGGGCCAACGTCCTGACTTTC.

The rearrangement joins TRBV4-3 to TRBJ1-1; 7 bases are shared with TRBD1. The CDR3 contains 15 residues. Germline assignment: CDR1 LGHNA and CDR2 YSLEER. Losses at the gene ends were 1 base for V and 3 bases for J; bases not matched to a gene: 5. The CDR3, as DNA: TGCGCCAGCAGCCAAGGGTCACAGGGGTACACTGAAGCTTTCTTT. Its translation: CASSQGSQGYTEAFF.

This CDR3 is CASSYAGGAGNYGYTF. In nucleotides, the CDR3 is TGTGCCAGCAGTTACGCAGGGGGCGCGGGTAACTATGGCTACACCTTC. The J gene is TRBJ1-2, the V gene TRBV6-5; 8 bases map to TRBD1. Germline V gives CDR1 MNHEY, CDR2 SVGAGI. The CDR3 spans 16 residues. Trimming cost V 2 bases and J 1 base; bases outside gene matches: 6.

This clone is a singleton in its sample. This sequence joins TRBV6-5 and TRBJ2-5; unclear D gene. Germline CDR1 is MNHEY and CDR2 is SVGAGI. The CDR3 loop spans 14 amino acids. The V and J ends lost 0 bases and 7 bases respectively, with 12 bases between them. Here the CDR3 reads CASSYSSNPGTQYF. CDR3 sequence (DNA): TGTGCCAGCAGTTACTCGAGCAATCCGGGGACCCAGTACTTC.

The sample holds a few counts of this clone. The chain links TRBV28 to TRBJ2-5; TRBD1 aligns across 7 bases. Germline V gene lookup returns CDR1 MDHEN and CDR2 SYDVKM. The CDR3 sequence is 13 residues long. The V and J ends lost 6 bases and 5 bases, in that order; junction bases with no gene match: 6. Here the CDR3 reads CASRRQGSETQYF. CDR3 nucleotides: TGTGCCAGCAGGAGACAGGGCTCGGAGACCCAGTACTTC.